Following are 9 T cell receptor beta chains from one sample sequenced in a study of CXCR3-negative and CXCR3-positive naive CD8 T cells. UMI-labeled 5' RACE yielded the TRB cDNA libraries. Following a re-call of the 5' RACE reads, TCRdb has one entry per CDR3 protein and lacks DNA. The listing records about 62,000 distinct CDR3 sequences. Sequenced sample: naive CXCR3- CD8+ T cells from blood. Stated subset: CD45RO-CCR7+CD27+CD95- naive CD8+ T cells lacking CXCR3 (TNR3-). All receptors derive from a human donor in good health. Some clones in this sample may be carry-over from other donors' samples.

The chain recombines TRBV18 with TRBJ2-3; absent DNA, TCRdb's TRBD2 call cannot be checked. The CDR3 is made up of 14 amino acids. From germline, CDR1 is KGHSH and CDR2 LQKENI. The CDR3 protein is CASSPASSTDTQYF.

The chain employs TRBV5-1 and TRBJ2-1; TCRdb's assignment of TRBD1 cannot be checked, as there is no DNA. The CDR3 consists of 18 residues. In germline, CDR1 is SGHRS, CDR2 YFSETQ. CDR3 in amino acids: CASSGEWGGGASYNEQFF.

CDR3: CASSPSLGQNPYEQYF. The chain has TRBV18 and TRBJ2-7; TCRdb lists TRBD1, though no DNA is available to test this call. The length of the CDR3 is 16 residues. Per germline, CDR1 KGHSH and CDR2 LQKENI.

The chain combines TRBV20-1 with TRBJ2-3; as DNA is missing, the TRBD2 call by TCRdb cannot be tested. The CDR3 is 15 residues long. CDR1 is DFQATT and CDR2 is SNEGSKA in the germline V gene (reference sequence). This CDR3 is CSARATSGPTDTQYF.

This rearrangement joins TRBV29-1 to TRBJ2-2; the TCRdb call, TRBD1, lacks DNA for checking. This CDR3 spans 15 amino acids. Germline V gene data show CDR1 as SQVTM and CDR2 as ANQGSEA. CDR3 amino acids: CSVEVTGMGTGELFF.

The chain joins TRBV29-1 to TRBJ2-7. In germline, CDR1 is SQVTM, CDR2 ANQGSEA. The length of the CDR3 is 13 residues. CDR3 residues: CSVQTGLSYEQYF.

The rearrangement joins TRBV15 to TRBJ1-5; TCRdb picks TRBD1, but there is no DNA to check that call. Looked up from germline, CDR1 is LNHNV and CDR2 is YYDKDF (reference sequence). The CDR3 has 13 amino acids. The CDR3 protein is CATSNEGAQPQHF.

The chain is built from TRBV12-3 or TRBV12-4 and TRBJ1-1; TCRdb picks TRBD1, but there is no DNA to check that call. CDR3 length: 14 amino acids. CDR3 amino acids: CASMLWDRNTEAFF.

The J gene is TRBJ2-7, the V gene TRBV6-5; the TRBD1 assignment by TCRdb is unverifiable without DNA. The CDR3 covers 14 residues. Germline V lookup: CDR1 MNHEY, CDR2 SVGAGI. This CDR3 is CASRQGASVYEQYF.